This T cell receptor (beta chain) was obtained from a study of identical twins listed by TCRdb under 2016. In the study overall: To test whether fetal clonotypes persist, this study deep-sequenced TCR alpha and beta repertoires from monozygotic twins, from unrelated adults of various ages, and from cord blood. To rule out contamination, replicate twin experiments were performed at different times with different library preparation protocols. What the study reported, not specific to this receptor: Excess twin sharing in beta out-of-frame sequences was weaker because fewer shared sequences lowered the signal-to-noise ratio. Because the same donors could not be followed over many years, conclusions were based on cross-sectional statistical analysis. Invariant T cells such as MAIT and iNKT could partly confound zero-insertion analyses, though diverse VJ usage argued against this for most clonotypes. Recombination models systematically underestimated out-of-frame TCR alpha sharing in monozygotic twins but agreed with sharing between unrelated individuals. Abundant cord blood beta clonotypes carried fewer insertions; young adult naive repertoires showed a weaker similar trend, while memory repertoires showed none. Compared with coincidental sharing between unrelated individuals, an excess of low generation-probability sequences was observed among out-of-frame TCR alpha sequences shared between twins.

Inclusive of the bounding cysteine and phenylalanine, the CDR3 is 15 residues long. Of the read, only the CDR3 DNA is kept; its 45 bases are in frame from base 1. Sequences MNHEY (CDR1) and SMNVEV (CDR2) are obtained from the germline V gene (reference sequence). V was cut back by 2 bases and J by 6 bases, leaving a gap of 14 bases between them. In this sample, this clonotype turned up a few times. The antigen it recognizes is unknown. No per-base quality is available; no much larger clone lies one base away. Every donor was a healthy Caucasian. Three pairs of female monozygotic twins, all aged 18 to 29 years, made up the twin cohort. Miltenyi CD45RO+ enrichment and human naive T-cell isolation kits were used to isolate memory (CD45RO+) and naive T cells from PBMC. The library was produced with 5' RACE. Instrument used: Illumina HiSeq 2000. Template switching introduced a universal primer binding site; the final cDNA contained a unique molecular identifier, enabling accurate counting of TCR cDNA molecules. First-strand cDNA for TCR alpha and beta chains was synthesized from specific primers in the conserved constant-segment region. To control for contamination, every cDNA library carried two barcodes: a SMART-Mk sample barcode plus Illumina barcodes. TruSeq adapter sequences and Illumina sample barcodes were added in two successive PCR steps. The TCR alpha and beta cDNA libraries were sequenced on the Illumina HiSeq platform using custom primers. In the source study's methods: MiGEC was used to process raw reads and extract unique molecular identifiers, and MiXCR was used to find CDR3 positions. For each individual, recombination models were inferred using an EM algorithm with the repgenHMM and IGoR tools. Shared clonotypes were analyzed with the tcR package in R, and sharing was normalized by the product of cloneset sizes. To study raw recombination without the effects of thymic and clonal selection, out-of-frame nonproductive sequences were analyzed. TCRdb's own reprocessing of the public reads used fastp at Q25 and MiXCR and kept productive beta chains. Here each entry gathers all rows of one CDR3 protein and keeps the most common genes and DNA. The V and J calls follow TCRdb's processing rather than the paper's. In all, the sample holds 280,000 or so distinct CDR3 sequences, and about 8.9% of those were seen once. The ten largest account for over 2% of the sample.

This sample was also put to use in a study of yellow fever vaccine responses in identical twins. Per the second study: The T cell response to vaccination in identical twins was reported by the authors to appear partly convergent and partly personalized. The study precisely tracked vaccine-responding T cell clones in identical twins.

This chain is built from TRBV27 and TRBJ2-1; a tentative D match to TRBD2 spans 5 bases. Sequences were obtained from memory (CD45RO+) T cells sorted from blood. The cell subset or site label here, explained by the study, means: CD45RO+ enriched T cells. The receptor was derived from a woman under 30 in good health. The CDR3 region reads CASSLLLRGGNEQFF. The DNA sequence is TGTGCCAGCAGTTTACTTCTTCGGGGTGGCAATGAGCAGTTCTTC.